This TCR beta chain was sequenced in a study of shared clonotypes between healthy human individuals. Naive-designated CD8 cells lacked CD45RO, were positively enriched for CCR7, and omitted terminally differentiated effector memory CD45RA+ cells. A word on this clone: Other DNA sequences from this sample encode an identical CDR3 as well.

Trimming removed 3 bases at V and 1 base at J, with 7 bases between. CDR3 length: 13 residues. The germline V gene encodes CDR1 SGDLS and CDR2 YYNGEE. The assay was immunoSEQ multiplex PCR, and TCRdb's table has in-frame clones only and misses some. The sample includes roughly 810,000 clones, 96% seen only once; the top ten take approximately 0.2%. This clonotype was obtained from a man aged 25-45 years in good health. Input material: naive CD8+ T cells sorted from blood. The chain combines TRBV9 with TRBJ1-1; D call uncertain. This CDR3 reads CASSEGGNTEAFF. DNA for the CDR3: TGTGCCAGCAGCGAGGGCGGGAACACTGAAGCTTTCTTT.